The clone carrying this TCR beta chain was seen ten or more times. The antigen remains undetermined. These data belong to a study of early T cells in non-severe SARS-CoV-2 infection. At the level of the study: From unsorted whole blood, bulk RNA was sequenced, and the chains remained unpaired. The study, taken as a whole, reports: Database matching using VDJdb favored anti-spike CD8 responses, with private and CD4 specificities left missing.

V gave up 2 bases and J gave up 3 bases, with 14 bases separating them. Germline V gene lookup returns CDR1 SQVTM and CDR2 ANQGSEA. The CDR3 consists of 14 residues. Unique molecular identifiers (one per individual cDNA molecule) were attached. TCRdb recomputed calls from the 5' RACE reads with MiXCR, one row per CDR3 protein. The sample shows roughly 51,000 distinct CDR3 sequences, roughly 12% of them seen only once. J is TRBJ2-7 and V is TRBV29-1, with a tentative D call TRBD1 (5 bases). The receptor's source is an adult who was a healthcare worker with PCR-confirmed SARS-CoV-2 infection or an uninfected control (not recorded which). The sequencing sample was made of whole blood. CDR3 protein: CSVELAGSGYEQYF. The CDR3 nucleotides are TGCAGCGTTGAATTGGCAGGGTCGGGCTACGAGCAGTACTTC.